The 18 T cell receptor beta chains below were found in one sample sequenced in a study of blood T cell repertoires in COVID-19. Some clones are missing from TCRdb's copy, which holds only in-frame ones; the method was immunoSEQ multiplex PCR. The data contain more than 300,000 clones, around 87% of them singletons. The sequencing input was PBMCs or T cells enriched from blood (not recorded which). The origin of the receptors is a man between 40 and 49 years old in a cohort exposed to, infected with or recovered from COVID-19 (not recorded which).

V and J are TRBV11-2 and TRBJ1-3; perhaps TRBD1 as D (6 bases). Trimming left V 1 base short and J 4 bases short, with 14 bases between. The CDR3 is made up of 16 amino acids. CDR1 and CDR2 from the germline V gene are SGHAT and FQNNGV. CDR3 protein: CASSLVSAGAGNTIYF. In DNA form, the CDR3 reads TGTGCCAGCAGCTTAGTGTCCGCAGGGGCCGGAAACACCATATATTTT.

The V call is TRBV7-8, the J call TRBJ2-1; D gene uncertain. Trimming cost V 3 bases and J 8 bases, with 11 bases left between them. This CDR3 comprises 13 residues. Germline V gene data show CDR1 as SGHVS and CDR2 as FQNEAQ. The chain's CDR3 is CASSFQKPHEQFF. The CDR3 DNA follows: TGTGCCAGCAGCTTTCAGAAACCCCATGAGCAGTTCTTC. The full variable domain, with the rest looked up from reference TRBV7-8 and TRBJ2-1, is GAGVSQSPRYKVAKRGQDVALRCDPISGHVSLFWYQQALGQGPEFLTYFQNEAQLDKSGLPSDRFFAERPEGSVSTLKIQRTQQEDSAVYLCASSFQKPHEQFFGPGTRLTVL.

The chain uses TRBV19 and TRBJ1-4; D is perhaps TRBD1 (6 bases). The germline CDR1 and CDR2 sequences are LNHDA and SQIVND (reference sequence). The CDR3 length is 17 residues. V lost 5 bases, J lost 1 base, and 17 bases lay in between. The CDR3 sequence: CASSPRQVVVTNEKLFF. The DNA of the CDR3 is TGTGCCAGTAGTCCCCGACAGGTGGTCGTAACTAATGAAAAACTGTTTTTT.

This sequence joins TRBV11-2 and TRBJ2-1; TRBD2 matches 7 bases. The V gene end was trimmed by 5 bases and the J gene end by 5 bases; junction bases not matched to a gene: 3. The length of the CDR3 is 13 residues. The germline CDR1 and CDR2 sequences are SGHAT and FQNNGV. The CDR3 spells CASSKGLNNEQFF. The CDR3 DNA follows: TGTGCCAGCAGCAAGGGACTAAACAATGAGCAGTTCTTC.

The rearrangement links TRBV19 to TRBJ2-2; the match to TRBD2 covers 7 bases. The CDR3 has 17 residues. Germline V lookup: CDR1 LNHDA, CDR2 SQIVND (reference sequence). The V gene end was trimmed by 2 bases and the J gene end by 2 bases; junction bases not matched to a gene: 8. CDR3 in DNA: TGTGCCAGTAGTATATCCAGCGGGGCGCAAAACACCGGGGAGCTGTTTTTT. Protein sequence: CASSISSGAQNTGELFF.

J is TRBJ2-7 and V is TRBV5-6, with 12 bases identical to TRBD2. V lost 2 bases, J lost 2 bases, and 8 bases stayed unmatched. The CDR3 runs to 17 residues. CDR1 and CDR2 (germline): SGHDT, YYEEEE. CDR3: CASSFSGTSGPPYEQYF. CDR3 DNA sequence: TGTGCCAGCAGCTTTAGTGGGACTAGCGGGCCTCCCTACGAGCAGTACTTC.

The chain employs TRBV28 and TRBJ1-2; 7 nucleotides align to TRBD1. The germline CDR1 and CDR2 sequences are MDHEN and SYDVKM. J was trimmed by 4 bases and V by 6 bases; bases with no gene match: 8. The CDR3 runs 14 residues. The CDR3 protein is CASRQTGWGYGYTF. The CDR3 DNA is TGTGCCAGCAGACAGACAGGGTGGGGCTATGGCTACACCTTC.

A single count supports this clone. CDR3 coding DNA: TGTGCCAGCAGCTTTATATCCCGGACAGACTTCCCAGATACGCAGTATTTT. Protein product: CASSFISRTDFPDTQYF. The J gene is TRBJ2-3, the V gene TRBV5-8, with a weak D call TRBD1 (6 bases). The V and J ends lost 2 bases and 4 bases respectively, with 20 bases between them. The CDR3 loop spans 17 amino acids. From germline, CDR1 is SGHTS and CDR2 YDEGEE. Together with reference TRBV5-8 and TRBJ2-3, the CDR3 gives the full variable domain: EAGVTQSPTHLIKTRGQQATLRCSPISGHTSVYWYQQALGLGLQFLLWYDEGEERNRGNFPPRFSGRQFPNYSSELNVNALELEDSALYLCASSFISRTDFPDTQYFGPGTRLTVL.

A single count supports this clone. The chain carries TRBV20-1 and TRBJ1-5; D remains unclear. Germline CDR1 and CDR2: DFQATT and SNEGSKA (reference sequence). CDR3 length: 11 amino acids. The V end lost 6 bases, the J end lost 9 bases, and 12 bases lay between the germline ends. The CDR3 nucleotides read TGCAGTGCCACCCCTTCGGGGCCCCAGCATTTT. Encoded protein: CSATPSGPQHF.

The CDR3 sequence is CASSRPGQGGSLNTEAFF. CDR3 nucleotide sequence: TGTGCCAGCAGCAGACCGGGACAGGGGGGATCTTTGAACACTGAAGCTTTCTTT. J is TRBJ1-1 and V is TRBV7-2, with TRBD1 matching over 11 bases. CDR3 size: 18 residues. The germline gives CDR1 SGHTA, CDR2 FQGNSA. Unmatched junction bases numbered 11, after V lost 5 bases and J lost 0 bases.

This chain links TRBV7-9 with TRBJ1-2; tentative D call: TRBD1 (5 bases). CDR1 is SEHNR, CDR2 FQNEAQ, per germline (reference sequence). Trimming cost V 4 bases and J 4 bases, with 19 bases left between them. The CDR3 covers 16 residues. The CDR3 loop is CASSSIRQTRGYGYTF. CDR3 nucleotides: TGTGCCAGCAGCTCCATTAGACAGACCCGTGGCTATGGCTACACCTTC.

This clone was detected a few times. The V and J genes are TRBV15 and TRBJ1-5; D is unclear. V was cut by 8 bases and J by 7 bases, with 12 bases left in between. Germline loops: CDR1 LNHNV, CDR2 YYDKDF (reference sequence). This CDR3 region has 12 residues. CDR3 amino acids: CATGMLAQPQHF. The CDR3 bases are TGTGCCACCGGCATGTTAGCCCAGCCCCAGCATTTT.

The J gene is TRBJ2-5, the V gene TRBV3-1 (or the pseudogene TRBV3-2), with 9 bases identical to TRBD1. V lost 6 bases and J lost 5; bases outside the gene matches: 1. The CDR3 length is 12 residues. The germline V gene encodes CDR1 LGHDT and CDR2 YNNKEL (reference sequence). DNA of the CDR3: TGTGCCAGCAGAGGACAGGGGGAGACCCAGTACTTC. Its protein product is CASRGQGETQYF.

The chain has TRBV19 and TRBJ1-5, with 7 bases fitting TRBD1. V lost 1 base to trimming and J lost 7 bases; unmatched junction nucleotides: 7. CDR1 LNHDA and CDR2 SQIVND come from the germline V gene (reference sequence). The CDR3 covers 15 residues. DNA of the CDR3: TGTGCCAGTAGTATAGGAGGGGGCGGGACACAGCCCCAGCATTTT. Translating it yields CASSIGGGGTQPQHF.

The chain combines TRBV29-1 with TRBJ2-1; D not certain. This CDR3 has 17 amino acids. The germline gives CDR1 SQVTM, CDR2 ANQGSEA. Deletions cut 4 bases from V and 3 bases from J, with 22 bases between. CDR3 loop: CSVVKAGTLQNYNEQFF. In DNA, the CDR3 is TGCAGCGTTGTCAAGGCAGGTACCCTACAGAACTACAATGAGCAGTTCTTC.

This clone was counted a single time. The gene calls are TRBV15 and TRBJ2-3; 9 bases match TRBD1. Germline CDR1 is LNHNV and CDR2 is YYDKDF (reference sequence). The CDR3 consists of 18 residues. J lost 3 bases, V lost 0 bases, and 10 bases had no gene match. The CDR3 region is CATSRDGSGTGKTDTQYF. Here the CDR3 DNA reads TGTGCCACCAGCAGAGATGGGTCCGGGACAGGGAAAACAGATACGCAGTATTTT.

As to this clone: Other DNA variants within this sample encode the same CDR3. The chain employs TRBV19 and TRBJ2-7, with D maybe TRBD1 (6 bases). Trimming shortened V by 5 bases and J by 0 bases, and 11 bases separated the two germline ends. Germline V CDR1 and CDR2: LNHDA, SQIVND (reference sequence). CDR3 size: 14 residues. CDR3 sequence (DNA): TGTGCCAGTAGTGCCACAGGGACCTCCTACGAGCAGTACTTC. It codes for CASSATGTSYEQYF.

The chain uses TRBV5-1 and TRBJ1-3, with a possible D match to TRBD1 (5 bases). CDR3 size: 15 residues. CDR1 and CDR2 (germline): SGHRS, YFSETQ. V lost 4 bases to trimming and J lost 0 bases, with 11 bases between them. CDR3 protein: CASSGGSNSGNTIYF. CDR3 DNA: TGCGCCAGCAGCGGGGGGTCCAACTCTGGAAACACCATATATTTT.